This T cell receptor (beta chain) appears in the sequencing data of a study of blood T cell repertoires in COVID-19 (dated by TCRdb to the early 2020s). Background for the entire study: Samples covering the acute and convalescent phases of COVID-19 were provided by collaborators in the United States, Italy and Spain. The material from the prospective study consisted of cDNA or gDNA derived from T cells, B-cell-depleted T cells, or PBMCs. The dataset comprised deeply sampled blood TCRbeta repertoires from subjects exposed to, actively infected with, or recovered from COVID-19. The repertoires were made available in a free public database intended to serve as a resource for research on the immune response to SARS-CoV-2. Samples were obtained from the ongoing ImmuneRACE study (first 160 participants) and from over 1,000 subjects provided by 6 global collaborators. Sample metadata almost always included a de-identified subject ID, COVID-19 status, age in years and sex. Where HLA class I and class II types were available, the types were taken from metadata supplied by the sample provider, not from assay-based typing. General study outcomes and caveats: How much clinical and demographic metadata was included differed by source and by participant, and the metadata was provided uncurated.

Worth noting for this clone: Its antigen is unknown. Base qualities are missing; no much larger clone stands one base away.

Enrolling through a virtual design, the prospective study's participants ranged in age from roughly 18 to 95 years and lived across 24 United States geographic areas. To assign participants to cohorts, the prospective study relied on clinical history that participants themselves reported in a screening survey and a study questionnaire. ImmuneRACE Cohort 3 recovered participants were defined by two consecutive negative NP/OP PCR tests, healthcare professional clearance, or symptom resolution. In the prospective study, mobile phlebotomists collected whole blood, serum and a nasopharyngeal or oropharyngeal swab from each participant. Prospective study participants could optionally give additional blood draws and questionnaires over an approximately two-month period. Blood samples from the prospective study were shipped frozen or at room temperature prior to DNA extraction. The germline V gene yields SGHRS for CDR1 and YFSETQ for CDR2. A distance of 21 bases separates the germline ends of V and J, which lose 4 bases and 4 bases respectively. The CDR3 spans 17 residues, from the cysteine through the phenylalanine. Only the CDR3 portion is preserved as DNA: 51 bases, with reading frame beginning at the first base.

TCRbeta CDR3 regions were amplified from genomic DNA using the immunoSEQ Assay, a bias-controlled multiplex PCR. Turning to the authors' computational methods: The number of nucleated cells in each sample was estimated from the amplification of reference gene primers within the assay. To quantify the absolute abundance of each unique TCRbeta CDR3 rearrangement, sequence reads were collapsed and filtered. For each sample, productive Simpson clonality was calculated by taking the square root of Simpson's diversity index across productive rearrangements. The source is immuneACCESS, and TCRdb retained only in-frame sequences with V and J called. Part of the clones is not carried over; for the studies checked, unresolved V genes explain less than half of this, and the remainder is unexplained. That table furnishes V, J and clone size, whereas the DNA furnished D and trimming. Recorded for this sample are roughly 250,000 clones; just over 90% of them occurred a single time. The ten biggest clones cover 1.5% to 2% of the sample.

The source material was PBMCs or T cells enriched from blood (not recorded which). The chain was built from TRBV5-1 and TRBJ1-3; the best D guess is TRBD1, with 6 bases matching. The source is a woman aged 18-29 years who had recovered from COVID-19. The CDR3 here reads CASSPDRTRPSGNTIYF. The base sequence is TGCGCCAGCAGCCCCGACAGGACGAGACCAAGCGGAAACACCATATATTTT. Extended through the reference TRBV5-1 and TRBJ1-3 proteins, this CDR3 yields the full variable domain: KAGVTQTPRYLIKTRGQQVTLSCSPISGHRSVSWYQQTPGQGLQFLFEYFSETQRNKGNFPGRFSGRQFSNSRSEMNVSTLELGDSALYLCASSPDRTRPSGNTIYFGEGSWLTVV.